This T cell receptor (beta chain) stems from a study of blood T cell repertoires in COVID-19. Study details: Collection of acute and convalescent COVID-19 samples took place in the United States, Italy and Spain. In each case, the material was cDNA or gDNA derived from T cells, B-cell-depleted T cells, or PBMCs.

The authors' processing: Researchers report that nucleated cell counts were estimated from reference gene primer amplification. Method: immunoSEQ multiplex PCR; TCRdb's copy keeps in-frame clones and lacks some. V and J calls and clone size are as listed in that table; D and trimming were resolved from the DNA. The data show some 70,000 clones, with roughly 89% seen just once and about 5% held by the top ten. Germline V lookup: CDR1 GTSNPN, CDR2 SVGIG (reference sequence). This CDR3 region has 14 residues. Losses at the gene ends were 5 bases for V and 0 bases for J; bases not matched to a gene: 1. V usage is TRBV30 and J usage is TRBJ2-1, with TRBD2 identical over 10 bases. The sequence was collected from a man aged 50 to 59 with acute or convalescent COVID-19. Sequencing used peripheral blood. The CDR3: CAWGLAASYNEQFF. CDR3 DNA sequence: TGTGCCTGGGGACTAGCGGCCTCCTACAATGAGCAGTTCTTC. The variable domain in full, completed from reference TRBV30 and TRBJ2-1, reads SQTIHQWPATLVQPVGSPLSLECTVEGTSNPNLYWYRQAAGRGLQLLFYSVGIGQISSEVPQNLSASRPQDRQFILSSKKLLLSDSGFYLCAWGLAASYNEQFFGPGTRLTVL.